Shown below are 23 T cell receptor beta chains from a single sample sequenced in a study of blood T cells in healthy people across ages. A second PCR of about 7 to 12 cycles used a sample-barcoded 5' primer and a J-beta primer mix. From the 5' RACE reads, TCRdb called clonotypes with MiXCR, one entry per CDR3 protein. In the table there are about 700,000 distinct CDR3 sequences, about 30% of which are singletons. The sequenced material came from blood. These receptors were obtained from a woman aged 80 or over in good health.

This clonotype was counted at least ten times. This rearrangement joins TRBV29-1 to TRBJ2-3, with 9 positions matching TRBD2. CDR1 is SQVTM and CDR2 is ANQGSEA in the germline V gene. This CDR3 has 16 residues. V gave up 6 bases and J gave up 4 bases; unmatched junction bases: 14. The CDR3 nucleotides read TGCAGCGTGACGGCTAGCGGGGAAAGAAAAGCAGATACGCAGTATTTT. It is translated as CSVTASGERKADTQYF.

This clonotype was seen at least ten times. V and J are TRBV21-1 and TRBJ2-7; TRBD1 is the table's D call and was not checked against the DNA. TRBV21-1 is described as a pseudogene. The CDR3 loop spans 20 amino acids. The chain's CDR3 is CASSKARGGCLLKSSYEQYF. In DNA form, the CDR3 reads TGTGCCAGCAGCAAAGCGCGGGGGGGCTGTCTACTTAAAAGCTCCTACGAGCAGTACTTC.

The J gene is TRBJ2-7, the V gene TRBV20-1; possible D gene TRBD2, 5 bases. The V gene lost 6 bases and the J gene lost 3 bases, with 18 bases spanning the gap. Germline lookup yields CDR1 DFQATT and CDR2 SNEGSKA (reference sequence). This CDR3 spans 14 amino acids. This chain's CDR3 is CSAPWEIGDYEQYF. The CDR3 DNA reads as TGCAGTGCCCCCTGGGAGATTGGGGACTACGAGCAGTACTTC.

This clonotype was counted ten times or more. The chain recombines TRBV5-1 with TRBJ1-2; D remains ambiguous. The germline V gene encodes CDR1 SGHRS and CDR2 YFSETQ. The CDR3 extends over 14 amino acids. Trimming took 0 bases from V and 4 from J, leaving 10 bases between them. Here the CDR3 DNA reads TGCGCCAGCAGCTTGGACGGTGCTTCCTATGGCTACACCTTC. It translates to CASSLDGASYGYTF.

This clonotype came up a few times. The chain has TRBV7-2 and TRBJ1-2, with D possibly matching TRBD1 (6 bases). This CDR3 contains 17 residues. The germline V gene encodes CDR1 SGHTA and CDR2 FQGNSA. V lost 3 bases, J lost 7 bases, and 24 bases lay in between. The CDR3 here is CASSFLGGGAVAGGYTF. CDR3 coding DNA: TGTGCCAGCAGCTTCTTAGGGGGGGGCGCGGTAGCAGGTGGCTACACCTTC.

This clonotype came up many times. This chain uses TRBV6-2 or TRBV6-3 with TRBJ2-1; D gene unclear. V was trimmed by 7 bases and J by 6 bases, leaving 13 bases between them. CDR3 length: 13 residues. Germline loops: CDR1 MNHEY, CDR2 SVGEGT. The CDR3 protein is CASTFSGINEQFF. CDR3 nucleotides: TGTGCCAGCACCTTTTCAGGCATCAATGAGCAGTTCTTC.

This clonotype was counted at least ten times. This chain uses TRBV20-1 with TRBJ2-3; TRBD1 might be the D (6 bases). CDR1 is DFQATT, CDR2 SNEGSKA, per germline (reference sequence). CDR3 size: 14 residues. Deletions cut 4 bases from V and 2 bases from J, with 13 bases between. CDR3 amino acids: CSAIVGALTDTQYF. CDR3 nucleotides: TGCAGTGCTATAGTGGGGGCCCTCACAGATACGCAGTATTTT.

The chain has TRBV5-1 and TRBJ1-4; D not certain. This CDR3 has 16 amino acids. From germline, CDR1 is SGHRS and CDR2 YFSETQ. The V end was cut by 0 bases, the J end by 4 bases, with 13 bases between. The CDR3 spells CASSLAAARDNEKLFF. The CDR3 DNA is TGCGCCAGCAGCTTGGCAGCAGCCCGTGATAATGAAAAACTGTTTTTT.

The chain employs TRBV12-3 or TRBV12-4 and TRBJ1-1; possible D gene TRBD1, 6 bases. This CDR3 has 13 amino acids. V was cut by 2 bases and J by 4 bases, with 8 bases left in between. Written as DNA, the CDR3 is TGTGCCAGCAGTTTACAGGGGATCACTGAAGCTTTCTTT. Protein sequence: CASSLQGITEAFF.

The sample holds many counts of this clonotype. The chain combines TRBV7-9 with TRBJ2-3; 14 bases map to TRBD2. The germline gives CDR1 SEHNR, CDR2 FQNEAQ (reference sequence). The CDR3 runs 16 residues. With 3 bases clipped from V and 5 bases from J, the junction kept 4 bases outside the gene matches. The CDR3 region is CASSFGLAGGRDTQYF. The CDR3 DNA is TGTGCCAGCAGCTTCGGACTAGCGGGGGGTAGAGATACGCAGTATTTT.

V is TRBV25-1 and J is TRBJ1-1; the D is unclear. Between the trimmed V and J ends, which lost 6 bases and 1 base, there was a span of 12 bases. Germline V gene lookup returns CDR1 MGHDK and CDR2 SYGVNS. CDR3 length equals 14 residues. The CDR3 region has the DNA TGTGCCAGCAGCCCCCGACAACCGAACACTGAAGCTTTCTTT. This gives the protein CASSPRQPNTEAFF.

As to this clonotype: This may stem from a read error, because a much larger clone lies one nucleotide away. The V gene is TRBV7-2, the J gene TRBJ2-7, with D possibly matching TRBD1 (6 bases). TRBJ2-5 matches the DNA end more closely, so the J call is doubtful. The CDR3 length is 14 residues. Per the germline V gene, CDR1 is SGHTA and CDR2 is FQGNSA. DNA for the CDR3: TGTGCCAGCGGCTTAGCGCGTCAGGGGAAGACCCAGTACTTC. This translates into CASGLARQGKTQYF.

This clonotype occurred many times. Since a much larger clone is just one base distant, this may be a read error. The genes are TRBV7-8 and TRBJ2-1; 10 nucleotides align to TRBD1. V gave up 5 bases and J gave up 6 bases; unmatched junction bases: 4. The CDR3 runs to 14 residues. CDR1 and CDR2 (germline): SGHVS, FQNEAQ. The CDR3, as DNA: TGTGCCAGCAGCATCCGGGACAGGGGCAATGAGCAGTTCTTC. Translation gives CASSIRDRGNEQFF.

This clonotype has at least ten counts. This chain connects TRBV4-2 to TRBJ1-5, with TRBD1 identical over 10 bases. The CDR3 extends over 17 amino acids. Germline-derived CDR1 and CDR2 are LGHNA and YNFKEQ. The trim removed 4 bases at V and 1 base at J, leaving 7 bases unmatched. CDR3: CASSPGTGARSNQPQHF. For the CDR3, the DNA is TGTGCCAGCAGCCCCGGGACAGGGGCGCGGAGCAATCAGCCCCAGCATTTT.

This chain connects TRBV3-1 to TRBJ1-1; unclear D gene. The CDR3 is made up of 13 amino acids. V lost 4 bases and J 0 bases, leaving 6 bases between the germline ends. Germline V gives CDR1 LGHDT, CDR2 YNNKEL (reference sequence). CDR3 residues: CASSPKLNTEAFF. The DNA for the CDR3 is TGTGCCAGCAGCCCGAAGTTGAACACTGAAGCTTTCTTT.

This clonotype was seen a single time. The chain couples TRBV15 to TRBJ2-1; possibly TRBD2 for D (6 bases). Trimming shortened V by 5 bases and J by 8 bases, and 7 bases separated the two germline ends. Germline CDR1 reads LNHNV; CDR2 reads YYDKDF (reference sequence). The CDR3 is 11 residues long. The CDR3 here is CATSRGYEQFF. The CDR3, as DNA: TGTGCCACCAGCCGGGGGTATGAGCAGTTCTTC.

This clonotype was seen repeatedly, ten times or more. The chain employs TRBV4-3 and TRBJ2-3, with 9 bases lining up with TRBD1. Germline V gene lookup returns CDR1 LGHNA and CDR2 YSLEER. This CDR3 spans 19 amino acids. The V and J ends lost 0 bases and 4 bases, in that order; junction bases with no gene match: 14. CDR3 loop: CASSQEWGQGLPWADTQYF. CDR3 coding DNA: TGCGCCAGCAGCCAAGAATGGGGACAGGGTCTTCCCTGGGCAGATACGCAGTATTTT.

V gene TRBV29-1 combines with J gene TRBJ2-7; D may match TRBD1 or TRBD2 (5 bases each). The tail of the sequence fits TRBJ2-5 better, so the J call may be wrong. CDR3 size: 16 residues. Germline lookup yields CDR1 SQVTM and CDR2 ANQGSEA. The CDR3 nucleotides read TGCAGCGTTGAGAGGGGAACGTCCTGGTTGGGGGAGACCCAGTACTTC. This codes for CSVERGTSWLGETQYF.

The V gene is TRBV5-1, the J gene TRBJ2-5, with D possibly being TRBD1 (5 bases). Deletions cut 2 bases from V and 1 base from J, with 12 bases between. Germline loops: CDR1 SGHRS, CDR2 YFSETQ. This CDR3 has 15 amino acids. CDR3 residues: CASSLMGQLQETQYF. CDR3 bases: TGCGCCAGCAGCTTAATGGGGCAGCTCCAAGAGACCCAGTACTTC.

This clonotype has at least ten counts. V gene TRBV7-2 combines with J gene TRBJ1-4; D unresolved. CDR1 and CDR2 (germline): SGHTA, FQGNSA. This CDR3 is 16 amino acids long. The V end lost 1 base, the J end lost 8 bases, and 17 bases lay between the germline ends. The CDR3 region has the DNA TGTGCCAGCAGCTTAGGTTTGGGGTCACCCTCCGAAAAACTGTTTTTT. Translated: CASSLGLGSPSEKLFF.

This clonotype was observed a handful of times. The rearrangement links TRBV30 to TRBJ2-6; 7 nucleotides align to TRBD1. Unmatched junction bases numbered 4, after V lost 2 bases and J lost 0 bases. The length of the CDR3 is 16 residues. Germline CDR1 GTSNPN, CDR2 SVGIG (reference sequence). The CDR3, as DNA: TGTGCCTGGAGTCGGGACAGCTTCTCTGGGGCCAACGTCCTGACTTTC. Translating gives CAWSRDSFSGANVLTF.

Ten or more counts support this clonotype. The V call is TRBV4-3, the J call TRBJ2-3, with TRBD1 matching 8 bases. The ends lost 1 base at V and 4 bases at J; junction bases unmatched: 7. The CDR3 contains 16 residues. Per the germline V gene, CDR1 is LGHNA and CDR2 is YSLEER. The CDR3 reads CASSQVTQGAADTQYF. CDR3 DNA: TGCGCCAGCAGCCAAGTCACCCAGGGGGCGGCAGATACGCAGTATTTT.

This clonotype was counted ten times or more. The chain has TRBV6-6 and TRBJ2-4; 12 bases align to TRBD2. In germline, CDR1 is MNHNY, CDR2 SVGAGI (reference sequence). Trimming at V came to 6 bases and at J to 2 bases, leaving 2 bases not matched to a gene. The CDR3 totals 15 residues. This chain's CDR3 is CASSGTSGPKNIQYF. The CDR3 coding sequence is TGTGCCAGCAGCGGGACTAGCGGGCCCAAAAACATTCAGTACTTC.